This TCR beta chain was found in a study of molecular identifiers for immune sequencing clone quantification (dated by TCRdb to the late 2010s). Looking at the study overall: For a replicate experiment, the RNA from either 20,000 or 100,000 naive CD8 T cells was divided into five aliquots, and four of those aliquots went on to sequencing. The study was a methods study using CD8 T cells to benchmark molecular-identifier clustering-based TCR repertoire sequencing (MIDCIRS) and TCR RNA copy counting. General study outcomes and caveats: About three recovered TCR RNA copies per cell were obtained by modeling, versus around 9.8 by digital PCR, implying a capture efficiency of 25% to 35%. Highly expanded clone sizes could be underestimated because identical TCR molecules may share a barcode. In CMV-specific effector cells, over 99% of molecules were held by clones above 20 RNA copies, whereas under 1% of molecules were held by such clones in naive cells. Spiked-in Jurkat TCR RNA equivalent to a single cell was reported to be detectable even among approximately 900,000 naive CD8 T cells. The naive libraries included spiked-in Jurkat TCR RNA (more than nine copies' worth), and this Jurkat TCR RNA is not part of the donor repertoire. When barcode sub-clustering was left out, chimeric consensus sequences inflated TCR diversity, with chimeras reaching as high as 47%.

Its CDR3 holds 16 amino acids, cysteine through phenylalanine. The retained sequence is limited to the CDR3, 48 bases, with the frame set at the first base. The germline V end is reduced by 3 bases and the J end by 2 bases; junction bases left unmatched: 8. Naive CD8 T cell libraries were made from around 18,000 to 910,000 sorted cells using 10%, 30% or 50% of purified RNA. Naive CD8 T cells were FACS-sorted as CD8+CD4-CCR7+CD45RA+ on a BD FACSAria II into RLT Plus buffer. Detection sensitivity was tested by spiking Jurkat RNA equal to 9 to 10 TCR copies' worth into samples containing about 20,000-1,000,000 naive CD8 T cells. CD8 T cells were enriched using RosetteSep CD8+ T Cell Enrichment Cocktail and Ficoll-Paque, and the enriched cells then underwent ACK red cell lysis. The library was generated by PCR. Sequencing was performed on an Illumina HiSeq 4000. Bulk TCR libraries were prepared as previously described, using TCR primers listed in Table S5. The Qiagen AllPrep DNA/RNA kit was used to purify total RNA. Before any analysis, reads coming from multiple sequencing runs of the same library were combined into one pool. The study's own analysis went as follows. Reads were retained only if the reads had an exact TCR constant sequence, and the retained reads were trimmed to 150 nt and grouped according to their 12-nt molecular barcodes. Reads within each barcode group were sub-clustered using a 15% Levenshtein threshold, and quality-weighted consensus sequences were constructed for each RNA molecule. Non-functional sequences were filtered out, along with any lower-count sequence sitting one edit away from another sequence. Barcode sub-clusters with fewer than 20% of the maximum read count were removed, based on fitting two negative binomial distributions. TCRdb passed the public sequencing reads through fastp at Q25 and MiXCR, retaining productive beta sequences. Rows with one shared CDR3 protein collapse into an entry with the most common genes and DNA. TCRdb assigned the V and J calls; the authors' analysis was not used. Across this sample there are over 600,000 distinct CDR3 sequences, with 20% seen only once. Around 0.86% of the sample is taken by the ten largest.

This clonotype showed up many times. No cognate antigen has been identified for it. Qualities for individual bases were not recorded, and no much larger clone is one base off. Sequenced sample: naive CD8+ T cells from blood, with Jurkat cell RNA spiked in. The cell subset or site label of this sample denotes: FACS-sorted CD8+CD4-CCR7+CD45RA+ naive T cells. The source of this sequence is a human donor in good health. Some libraries in this study had Jurkat cell RNA spiked in. The V and J segments used are TRBV12-3 or TRBV12-4 and TRBJ2-5, and 8 bases in between align with TRBD1. The encoded CDR3 is CASSFDRDRPQETQYF. The sequence in DNA is TGTGCCAGCAGTTTTGATCGGGACAGGCCACAAGAGACCCAGTACTTC.